This T cell receptor (beta chain) came from a study of T cells in Graves' hyperthyroidism and ophthalmopathy. Background on the study: Peripheral blood sampling occurred at initial diagnosis, before any treatment.

This clonotype occurred many times. Under 3 months was the duration of disease in ophthalmopathy patients, who also had a Clinical Activity Score of at least 3 and a NOSPECS grade of at least 4. Using more than 7.5 ml of fresh peripheral blood, PBMCs were prepared. What was amplified from RNA transcripts were TCR beta CDR3 regions. RT-PCR in the first round (using the HTBI primer set) targeted the TCR CDR3. TCRdb analysed the multiplex PCR reads with MiXCR anew, one entry per CDR3 protein. The table lists about 600,000 distinct CDR3 sequences, 14% of them singletons, with 7% to 9% in the top ten. There are 15 residues in the CDR3. The germline V gene has CDR1 GTSNPN and CDR2 SVGIG (reference sequence). Germline trimming cut 3 bases from V and 8 bases from J; bases unmatched to any gene: 8.

The receptor was isolated from a woman younger than 35 with Graves' ophthalmopathy. Sequenced material: blood. The chain joins TRBV30 to TRBJ2-1, with 12 bases identical to TRBD2. In nucleotides, the CDR3 is TGTGCCTGGAGCCTACTAGCGGGAGGCGCGGATGAGCAGTTCTTC. Its protein product is CAWSLLAGGADEQFF.